The T cell receptor (beta chain) under discussion was sequenced for a study of early T cells in non-severe SARS-CoV-2 infection. MiXCR, applied by TCRdb to the 5' RACE reads, yields one record per CDR3 protein. The sample includes tens of thousands of distinct CDR3 sequences, almost 7.5% of them seen just once. This clonotype was counted ten times or more. J was trimmed by 0 bases and V by 10 bases; bases with no gene match: 5. CDR3 length equals 14 residues. This clonotype was sampled from an adult who was a healthcare worker with PCR-confirmed SARS-CoV-2 infection or an uninfected control (not recorded which). This sequence joins TRBV12-3 or TRBV12-4 and TRBJ1-1, with 10 bases identical to TRBD1. The specimen sequenced was whole blood. Here the CDR3 reads CATGQGVMNTEAFF. The CDR3 DNA reads TGTGCCACCGGACAGGGGGTAATGAACACTGAAGCTTTCTTT.